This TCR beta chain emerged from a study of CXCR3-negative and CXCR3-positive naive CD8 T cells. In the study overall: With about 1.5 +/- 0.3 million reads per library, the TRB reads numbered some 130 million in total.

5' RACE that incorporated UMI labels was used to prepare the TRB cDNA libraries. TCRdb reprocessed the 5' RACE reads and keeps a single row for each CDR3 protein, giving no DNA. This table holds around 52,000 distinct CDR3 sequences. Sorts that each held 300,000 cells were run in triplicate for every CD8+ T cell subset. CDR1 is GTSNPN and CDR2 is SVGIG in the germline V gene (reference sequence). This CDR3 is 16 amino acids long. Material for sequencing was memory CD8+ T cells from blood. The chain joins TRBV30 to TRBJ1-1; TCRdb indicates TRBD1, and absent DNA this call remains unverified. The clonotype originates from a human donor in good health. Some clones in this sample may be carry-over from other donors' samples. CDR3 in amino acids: CARTGTGVGGNTESFF.